This T cell receptor (beta chain) was retrieved from a study of CD8+ T cells in alopecia areata. Study findings and constraints: Scalp sequencing captures resident alphabeta T cells of normal skin too.

Germline V gives CDR1 SGHVS, CDR2 FNYEAQ. The CDR3 is 11 amino acids. The V end lost 5 bases, the J end lost 0 bases, and 2 bases lay between the germline ends. Once RNA had been extracted, it was reverse transcribed into cDNA to act as the sequencing template. Only in-frame clones appear in the TCRdb table, and some are missing; sequencing was by immunoSEQ multiplex PCR. The sample has 7,500 to 10,000 clones, approximately 70% seen once. In alopecia areata patients, both lesional scalp punch biopsies and peripheral blood were collected. Concerning this clone: Antigen specificity is unknown.

Sequences were obtained from skin. The clonotype was recovered from a human donor with alopecia areata. The rearrangement links TRBV7-6 to TRBJ2-7; D is unclear. Here the CDR3 reads CASSRSYEQYF. In DNA, the CDR3 is TGTGCCAGCAGCCGCTCCTACGAGCAGTACTTC.